These T cell receptor beta chains were read from a single sample in a study of cytomegalovirus exposure and HLA in healthy donors. Measured with immunoSEQ multiplex PCR; TCRdb has only the in-frame clones, and not every one. The repertoire holds approximately 130,000 clones, with around 80% as singletons. The sample was PBMCs. These receptors were collected from a female donor in good health and CMV-seropositive. Both conserved end residues are part of each CDR3. D genes are given only for firm matches. Expanded clones get a size class; other rows say once, few or many, or leave the size out.

D,V,size,J,DNA,CDR3
-,TRBV7-2,-,TRBJ2-3,TGTGCCAGCAGCTTAGCGAGTCCCTTGCGCACAGATACGCAGTATTTT,CASSLASPLRTDTQYF
-,TRBV23-1,few,TRBJ2-5,TGCGCCAGCAGTCAACGGGGGTATGAGACCCAGTACTTC,CASSQRGYETQYF
-,TRBV7-9,-,TRBJ2-7,TGTGCCAGCAGCTTAGTAGCTGGCGAGCAGTACTTC,CASSLVAGEQYF
-,TRBV6-1,-,TRBJ1-5,TGTGCCAGCAGTGAAGCGCGGGGTTGGGATCAGCCCCAGCATTTT,CASSEARGWDQPQHF
TRBD2,TRBV4-2,-,TRBJ2-5,TGTGCCAGCAGCCAAGATTTGTCTAGCGGGAGTGGGGGGGGAGAGACCCAGTACTTC,CASSQDLSSGSGGGETQYF
TRBD1,TRBV5-1,-,TRBJ2-3,TGCGCCAGCAGCGTAGACAGGGGTCCGGATACGCAGTATTTT,CASSVDRGPDTQYF
-,TRBV9,-,TRBJ2-3,TGTGCCAGCAGCGTACTAGCCCTTGCCCTAGATACGCAGTATTTT,CASSVLALALDTQYF
-,TRBV29-1,few,TRBJ2-5,TGCAGCGTTAACAGGGGAGGCGAGACCCAGTACTTC,CSVNRGGETQYF
TRBD2,TRBV2,-,TRBJ2-1,TGTGCCAGCAGTGAAGCGCGAAGCGGGAACAATGAGCAGTTCTTC,CASSEARSGNNEQFF
-,TRBV28,-,TRBJ1-5,TGTGCCAGCAGTTTAGTAGACAATCAGCCCCAGCATTTT,CASSLVDNQPQHF
-,TRBV28,few,TRBJ1-3,TGTGCCAGCAGTCAATCTGGAAACACCATATATTTT,CASSQSGNTIYF
-,TRBV7-9,-,TRBJ2-7,TGTGCCAGCAGCCTGGACAGTTCCTACGAGCAGTACTTC,CASSLDSSYEQYF
TRBD1,TRBV25-1,-,TRBJ2-2,TGTGCCAGCGGACTGGGGCAGGGGGTTTTCACCGGGGAGCTGTTTTTT,CASGLGQGVFTGELFF
-,TRBV6-5,few,TRBJ2-7,TGTGCCAGCAGTTTCAGGGTGGGGGAGCAGTACTTC,CASSFRVGEQYF
-,TRBV2,-,TRBJ1-5,TGTGCCAGCAGGGATCAGGGTTTCTATCAGCCCCAGCATTTT,CASRDQGFYQPQHF
-,TRBV7-9,-,TRBJ2-6,TGTGCCAGCAGCTCCTCCGGGGCCAACGTCCTGACTTTC,CASSSSGANVLTF
TRBD2,TRBV10-3,-,TRBJ2-1,TGTGCCATAATGCCGGGACTAGCCGATGAGCAGTTCTTC,CAIMPGLADEQFF
-,TRBV5-4,-,TRBJ2-5,TGTGCCAGCAGCTTGGTACTAGCCCTAGCCGAGACCCAGTACTTC,CASSLVLALAETQYF
TRBD2,TRBV5-5,-,TRBJ2-3,TGTGCCAGCAGCTTTTTATGGGAGGGGAACGAGGCAGATACGCAGTATTTT,CASSFLWEGNEADTQYF
TRBD2,TRBV11-2,-,TRBJ2-2,TGTGCCAGCATCCGAAGCGGGGGGAACACCGGGGAGCTGTTTTTT,CASIRSGGNTGELFF
TRBD1,TRBV7-9,-,TRBJ1-2,TGTGCCAGCACCCCCCTAGGACAGGGGTGGGGCTACACCTTC,CASTPLGQGWGYTF
-,TRBV7-9,-,TRBJ1-1,TGTGCCAGCAGCTTAGTACTACAGGGTGAAGCTTTCTTT,CASSLVLQGEAFF
TRBD1,TRBV11-2,-,TRBJ2-7,TGTGCCAGCAGCTTATCAGGGGGTGATAATTCGTACGAGCAGTACTTC,CASSLSGGDNSYEQYF
-,TRBV5-1,-,TRBJ1-1,TGCGCCAGCAGCCACAGGGAATACACTGAAGCTTTCTTT,CASSHREYTEAFF
-,TRBV4-1,once,TRBJ2-5,TGCGCCAGCAGCCAAGATTCCGGGAGAGAGACCCAGTACTTC,CASSQDSGRETQYF
-,TRBV12-2,-,TRBJ1-6,TGTGCAAGTCGCTTAACCGGGACAGGGCGCGATTCACCCCTCCACTTT,CASRLTGTGRDSPLHF
TRBD1,TRBV4-1,-,TRBJ2-1,TGCGCCAGCAGCCAAGAAAGGACAGGGGGGTCCTACAATGAGCAGTTCTTC,CASSQERTGGSYNEQFF
TRBD1,TRBV7-9,-,TRBJ2-1,TGTGCCAGCAGCTTGATGGAAGGACAGGGGTCGAATGAGCAGTTCTTC,CASSLMEGQGSNEQFF
-,TRBV19,-,TRBJ2-2,TGTGCCAGTAGTATAGGGCAGGCTGTCGGGGAGCTGTTTTTT,CASSIGQAVGELFF
-,TRBV6-1,-,TRBJ2-2,TGTGCCAGCACTCTTAACAGGGACACCGGGGAGCTGTTTTTT,CASTLNRDTGELFF
-,TRBV30,-,TRBJ1-2,TGTGCCTGGAGTAGGGAGGCGCCTTCCTATGGCTACACCTTC,CAWSREAPSYGYTF